This TCR beta chain stems from a study of T-cell memory formation after mild COVID-19. The study's findings and limits: The study found contracting CD4+ clones mainly in CM and EM and contracting CD8+ clones in EMRA.

The table lists this clonotype with a few counts. Its antigen is unidentified. This CDR3 is built from 15 residues. The V and J ends lost 0 bases and 5 bases, in that order; junction bases with no gene match: 6. CDR1 SGHTS and CDR2 YDEGEE come from the germline V gene. It was 5'RACE with constant-segment primers that produced the TCR alpha and TCR beta cDNA libraries, which carried sample barcodes and UMIs. Via MiXCR, TCRdb re-called the 5' RACE reads, giving one row per CDR3 protein. The sample shows about 440,000 distinct CDR3 sequences, 20% of them seen only once. The sequence derives from an adult woman who had mild COVID-19 (a few samples of this study predate the infection). Cell type and time point are not known. The gene calls are TRBV5-8 and TRBJ2-7, with 9 positions matching TRBD2. The sequenced sample consisted of PBMCs or a T cell subset sorted from them (not recorded which). The CDR3 DNA sequence: TGTGCCAGCAGCTTGGCCGGCGGGGGGGCGGACGAGCAGTACTTC. It specifies CASSLAGGGADEQYF.